These T cell receptor beta chains were read from a single sample in a study of blood T cell repertoires in COVID-19. Clones were sequenced by immunoSEQ multiplex PCR, and TCRdb holds only the in-frame ones, with some missing. This repertoire shows around 200,000 clones, about 83% found once; its top ten account for over 0.95%. The specimen was peripheral blood. The origin of the receptors is a woman aged 30 to 39 with COVID-19, enrolled during active disease. Both conserved end residues are part of each CDR3. The D gene is left open where the match is weak. For some rows the clone size is stated as once, few or many, or as a class when expanded; others skip it.

TRBD1 | TRBJ2-7 | . | TRBV28 | TGTGCCAGCAGTGCCGGGACAGGAGAGTACGAGCAGTACTTC | CASSAGTGEYEQYF
. | TRBJ2-7 | . | TRBV29-1 | TGCAGCGCTGGGTGGGGGCCCCACGAGCAGTACTTC | CSAGWGPHEQYF
TRBD2 | TRBJ2-5 | . | TRBV27 | TGTGCCAGCAGTGGAACCGGGGGGGTACAAGAGACCCAGTACTTC | CASSGTGGVQETQYF
TRBD2 | TRBJ2-5 | . | TRBV7-9 | TGTGCCAGCAGCTTACCTAGCGGGAGTTGGGAGACCCAGTACTTC | CASSLPSGSWETQYF
TRBD1 | TRBJ1-2 | . | TRBV6-1 | TGTGCCAGCAGTGAACAGGGGGCTAGTGGCTACACCTTC | CASSEQGASGYTF
TRBD2 | TRBJ2-3 | . | TRBV24-1 | TGTGCCACCAGTGATCCCGGGACTATGGATACGCAGTATTTT | CATSDPGTMDTQYF
TRBD1 | TRBJ1-1 | . | TRBV6-6 | TGTGCCAGCAGTCAGGGACAGGGAAACACTGAAGCTTTCTTT | CASSQGQGNTEAFF
. | TRBJ1-1 | few | TRBV7-2 | TGTGCCAGCAGCTTAACGGGGAAAAACACTGAAGCTTTCTTT | CASSLTGKNTEAFF
. | TRBJ2-7 | . | TRBV5-6 | TGTGCCAGCAGCGAAGGAGTCCGGTGGGACGAGCAGTACTTC | CASSEGVRWDEQYF
. | TRBJ1-1 | . | TRBV19 | TGTGCCAGTAGTAGTAATAGAGAGACTGAAGCTTTCTTT | CASSSNRETEAFF
TRBD1 | TRBJ2-5 | . | TRBV19 | TGTGCCAGTAGTGCCCCCGGGACAGGGATTATAGAGACCCAGTACTTC | CASSAPGTGIIETQYF
TRBD1 | TRBJ2-2 | few | TRBV5-4 | TGTGCCAGCAGCTTGGGACAGGGTTCCACCGGGGAGCTGTTTTTT | CASSLGQGSTGELFF
. | TRBJ1-2 | . | TRBV7-9 | TGTGCCAGCAGCTTAGCGGGGCCGGGGGAGCGTAACTATGGCTACACCTTC | CASSLAGPGERNYGYTF
TRBD2 | TRBJ2-3 | . | TRBV27 | TGTGCCAGCACGGGACTAGCGGGAGGGGCGCAGTATTTT | CASTGLAGGAQYF
. | TRBJ1-1 | . | TRBV9 | TGTGCCAGCAGCGTAGCCCCCCAGCCTAGGGGAGCTTTCTTT | CASSVAPQPRGAFF
. | TRBJ1-1 | . | TRBV25-1 | TGTGCCAGCAGTGAAGTCAACAGGCCTCACACTGAAGCTTTCTTT | CASSEVNRPHTEAFF
TRBD1 | TRBJ1-2 | . | TRBV6-5 | TGTGCCAGCACTTCCGGACAGGGAGCTAACTATGGCTACACCTTC | CASTSGQGANYGYTF
TRBD1 | TRBJ2-7 | once | TRBV14 | TGTGCCAGCAGCTCCCGGACAGGGAGCTCCTACGAGCAGTACTTC | CASSSRTGSSYEQYF
. | TRBJ2-3 | . | TRBV2 | TGTGCCAGCAGGGACTACACAGATACGCAGTATTTT | CASRDYTDTQYF
. | TRBJ1-4 | . | TRBV29-1 | TGCAGCGTTGGTCAGAATGAAAAACTGTTTTTT | CSVGQNEKLFF
. | TRBJ2-2 | . | TRBV12-3/TRBV12-4 | TGTGCCAGCAGTTCGGGCGGGGAGCTGTTTTTT | CASSSGGELFF
. | TRBJ1-4 | many | TRBV5-6 | TGTGCCAGCAGCTACAGCACTAATGAAAAACTGTTTTTT | CASSYSTNEKLFF
TRBD2 | TRBJ2-1 | few | TRBV7-2 | TGTGCCAGCAGCTTGGGGCTAGCGGGGGTCCCGAGCTCCTACAATGAGCAGTTCTTC | CASSLGLAGVPSSYNEQFF
TRBD1 | TRBJ1-1 | . | TRBV6-2/TRBV6-3 | TGTGCCAGCAGTCGGGACAGGGGAGCTTTCTTT | CASSRDRGAFF
TRBD1 | TRBJ1-3 | . | TRBV7-9 | TGTGCCAGCAGCTTAGCGCGGGACAGCTCTGGAAACACCATATATTTT | CASSLARDSSGNTIYF
TRBD1 | TRBJ1-2 | . | TRBV24-1 | TGTGCCACCAGTGGGACCGGGACAGGGTTCTATGGCTACACCTTC | CATSGTGTGFYGYTF
TRBD1 | TRBJ1-2 | . | TRBV30 | TGTGCCTGTAGACAGGGCCTCTATGGCTACACCTTC | CACRQGLYGYTF
. | TRBJ2-7 | . | TRBV6-5 | TGTGCCAGCAGTTACTCGATCGGACTCAAGTCGTACGAGCAGTACTTC | CASSYSIGLKSYEQYF
. | TRBJ2-7 | . | TRBV11-2 | TGTGCCAGCAGCTTAGTATCTCTGGGCGTGCACTTC | CASSLVSLGVHF
TRBD1 | TRBJ1-2 | . | TRBV30 | TGTGCCTGGAGTGTAAGGGGACAGAACTATGGCTACACCTTC | CAWSVRGQNYGYTF
TRBD2 | TRBJ2-2 | once | TRBV9 | TGTGCCAGCAGCGTAGGCCCCGGGGGGGGAGACACCGGGGAGCTGTTTTTT | CASSVGPGGGDTGELFF
TRBD1 | TRBJ2-5 | once | TRBV29-1 | TGCAGCGGGAATGACAGGGGTGAGACCCAGTACTTC | CSGNDRGETQYF
TRBD2 | TRBJ2-2 | few | TRBV4-3 | TGCGCCAGCAGCCAAGGGATAGCGGGGGGAACCGGGGAGCTGTTTTTT | CASSQGIAGGTGELFF
TRBD1 | TRBJ1-1 | . | TRBV19 | TGTGCCAGTAGTATTCGACAGGGACGACTCAACACTGAAGCTTTCTTT | CASSIRQGRLNTEAFF
. | TRBJ1-2 | . | TRBV7-2 | TGTGCCAGCAGCTTAGGGACAGCTTATGGCTACACCTTC | CASSLGTAYGYTF
TRBD2 | TRBJ2-7 | . | TRBV7-2 | TGTGCCAGCAGCTCTCGACTAGCGGGATCCCCCGGGTACGAGCAGTACTTC | CASSSRLAGSPGYEQYF
TRBD2 | TRBJ2-1 | . | TRBV14 | TGTGCCAGCAGCCCCGCGGGAGGTGCCTACAATGAGCAGTTCTTC | CASSPAGGAYNEQFF
TRBD2 | TRBJ2-1 | few | TRBV19 | TGTGCCAGTAGTGTTCGGACTAGCGGGGGGGGCTACAATGAGCAGTTCTTC | CASSVRTSGGGYNEQFF
. | TRBJ2-1 | . | TRBV7-3 | TGTGCCAGCAGCTTTAGCGGCTCCTACAATGAGCAGTTCTTC | CASSFSGSYNEQFF
TRBD1 | TRBJ1-2 | . | TRBV6-5 | TGTGCCAGCAGTTACGCCGAGACAGGGTTTAATGGCTACACCTTC | CASSYAETGFNGYTF
. | TRBJ1-5 | . | TRBV6-2/TRBV6-3 | TGTGCCAGCAGTTACGGGGCCAATCAGCCCCAGCATTTT | CASSYGANQPQHF
TRBD1 | TRBJ1-2 | . | TRBV7-2 | TGTGCCAGCAGCCCCAGGACAGGGGATTCTGGCTACACCTTC | CASSPRTGDSGYTF
. | TRBJ2-5 | . | TRBV7-3 | TGTGCCAGCAGCTCAGGGGAGGGGACCCAGTACTTC | CASSSGEGTQYF
TRBD1 | TRBJ1-5 | . | TRBV6-5 | TGTGCCACTCAGACAGGGTGGGGTAGCAATCAGCCCCAGCATTTT | CATQTGWGSNQPQHF
. | TRBJ2-1 | . | TRBV3-1/TRBV3-2 | TGTGCCAGCAGCCAAGAGGCCGGAGGGTCCTACAATGAGCAGTTCTTC | CASSQEAGGSYNEQFF
. | TRBJ2-3 | . | TRBV6-6 | TGTGCCAGCAGACCCCAGGGGAAGTCCGATACGCAGTATTTT | CASRPQGKSDTQYF
TRBD1 | TRBJ2-5 | . | TRBV7-9 | TGTGCCAGCAGGATTCCGGGACAGGGGTTAGAGACCCAGTACTTC | CASRIPGQGLETQYF
TRBD1 | TRBJ2-5 | . | TRBV23-1 | TGCGCCAGCAGTCACCCCGGGACAGGGGGAGAGACCCAGTACTTC | CASSHPGTGGETQYF
TRBD1 | TRBJ1-1 | . | TRBV5-6 | TGTGCCAGCAGCATGACAGGGCGCGCTGAAGCTTTCTTT | CASSMTGRAEAFF
TRBD1 | TRBJ2-7 | . | TRBV28 | TGTGCCAGCAGCCTAGGACAGGGGAGGGAGAAGCAGTACTTC | CASSLGQGREKQYF
. | TRBJ2-1 | . | TRBV5-4 | TGTGCGGTAGCGGTGCGGGATGAGCAGTTCTTC | CAVAVRDEQFF
. | TRBJ1-5 | . | TRBV6-2/TRBV6-3 | TGTGCCAGCGGTTACCCTCCGGGGATGCCCAATCAGCCCCAGCATTTT | CASGYPPGMPNQPQHF
. | TRBJ2-3 | . | TRBV3-1/TRBV3-2 | TGTGCCAGCAGCCAATGGAGGAGCACAGATACGCAGTATTTT | CASSQWRSTDTQYF